This T cell receptor beta chain was recorded in a study of OX40 agonist ivuxolimab in advanced cancers. The assay was immunoSEQ multiplex PCR, and TCRdb's table has in-frame clones only and misses some. The sample yields about 46,000 clones, roughly nine tenths seen once. This CDR3 has 16 amino acids. The V gene's germline CDR1 is GTSNPN and CDR2 SVGIG (reference sequence). The germline V and J ends were trimmed by 0 bases and 3 bases, with 17 bases remaining between them. The J gene is TRBJ1-2, the V gene TRBV30; D may be TRBD1 (5 bases). The sample was CD4+ or CD8+ T cells sorted from blood, taken in a trial of the OX40 agonist ivuxolimab. The receptor's source is an adult with an advanced solid tumor such as melanoma, head and neck, liver or kidney cancer. The CDR3 nucleotides are TGTGCCTGGAGTGTCCCGCCCAGGGTCGGATACTATGGCTACACCTTC. Residues: CAWSVPPRVGYYGYTF.